The clone carrying this T cell receptor (beta chain) was counted only a few times. The antigen is unknown. The assay was immunoSEQ multiplex PCR, and TCRdb's table has in-frame clones only and misses some. The sample has approximately 78,000 clones; roughly 80% are singletons. There are 15 residues in the CDR3. Trimming removed 5 bases from V and 6 bases from J, with 16 bases in between. Germline values: CDR1 LNHDA, CDR2 SQIVND (reference sequence). This specimen comes from a study of radiotherapy plus CTLA-4 blockade in lung cancer. Study conclusions and caveats: There was expansion of tumor-derived TCR clones in blood after radiotherapy plus ipilimumab.

Focal radiation and CTLA-4 blockade (ipilimumab) were tested in chemo-refractory metastatic non-small-cell lung cancer patients. The chain uses TRBV19 and TRBJ1-4, with D hard to call. Specimen: peripheral blood, collected from a patient treated with radiotherapy plus ipilimumab. The receptor's source is a human donor with non-small cell lung cancer who had a complete response to radiotherapy plus ipilimumab. CDR3 amino acids: CASSLNSKRDEKLFF. The CDR3 bases are TGTGCCAGTAGTCTAAACTCAAAGAGGGATGAAAAACTGTTTTTT.